The entry that follows covers one T cell receptor beta chain sequence. In germline, CDR1 is SGHRS, CDR2 YFSETQ. V lost 3 bases, J lost 3 bases, and 21 bases lay in between. CDR3 length equals 17 residues. The source of the sample is a study of T cell responses to AZD1222 COVID-19 vaccine. Some clones are missing from TCRdb's copy, which holds only in-frame ones; the method was immunoSEQ multiplex PCR. The sample records some 180,000 clones, 94% being singletons. The TCR was taken from an adult who received the AZD1222 COVID-19 vaccine. The sample was peripheral blood, taken 28 days after the second AZD1222 dose. The V gene is TRBV5-1, the J gene TRBJ1-1; D may be TRBD1 (6 bases). CDR3 sequence reads: CASSSYVIQGRDTEAFF. The CDR3 DNA reads TGCGCCAGCAGCTCGTACGTAATCCAGGGGAGGGACACTGAAGCTTTCTTT. The entire variable domain, with the rest obtained from reference TRBV5-1 and TRBJ1-1, is as follows: KAGVTQTPRYLIKTRGQQVTLSCSPISGHRSVSWYQQTPGQGLQFLFEYFSETQRNKGNFPGRFSGRQFSNSRSEMNVSTLELGDSALYLCASSSYVIQGRDTEAFFGQGTRLTVV.